A selection of T cell receptor beta chains follows, all from one sample in a study of cytomegalovirus exposure and HLA in healthy donors. Generated by immunoSEQ multiplex PCR, the TCRdb table keeps only in-frame clones and is missing some. The table records 150,000 to 200,000 clones, approximately 86% of them present only once. Sequenced material: PBMCs. The receptor set was obtained from a woman between 18 and 30 years old in good health and CMV-seronegative. CDR3s include the opening cysteine and the closing phenylalanine or tryptophan. A D gene is named only where the DNA matches it firmly. Rows may omit the clone size; those that give it use once, few, many or a size class.

>TRBV2|TRBJ2-3|NA|NA
CASSVTRNTDTQYF
TGTGCCAGCAGTGTGACTAGGAACACAGATACGCAGTATTTT
>TRBV6-6|TRBJ1-3|TRBD1|NA
CASKQGANGNTIYF
TGTGCCAGTAAACAGGGGGCGAATGGAAACACCATATATTTT
>TRBV30|TRBJ2-3|NA|NA
CAWSFSRVGPDTQYF
TGTGCCTGGAGTTTTTCGCGGGTAGGCCCCGATACGCAGTATTTT
>TRBV29-1|TRBJ2-5|TRBD1|once
CSEHRGSDPQETQYF
TGCAGCGAGCACAGGGGCTCAGACCCCCAAGAGACCCAGTACTTC
>TRBV15|TRBJ1-1|NA|NA
CATSREGGQLNTEAFF
TGTGCCACCAGCAGAGAGGGGGGGCAGTTGAACACTGAAGCTTTCTTT
>TRBV6-6|TRBJ2-1|TRBD2|NA
CASERGDYNEQFF
TGTGCCAGCGAGCGGGGGGACTACAATGAGCAGTTCTTC
>TRBV28|TRBJ2-7|NA|NA
CASSYREYEQYF
TGTGCCAGCAGCTACAGGGAGTACGAGCAGTACTTC
>TRBV15|TRBJ1-5|TRBD1|NA
CATRRPGQGPQPQHF
TGTGCCACCAGAAGACCGGGACAGGGGCCCCAGCCCCAGCATTTT
>TRBV28|TRBJ2-5|TRBD1|once
CASGDSLQETQYF
TGTGCCAGCGGGGACAGCCTACAAGAGACCCAGTACTTC
>TRBV7-9|TRBJ1-2|NA|NA
CASSPYDRPLYGYTF
TGTGCCAGCAGCCCGTACGACAGGCCCCTCTATGGCTACACCTTC
>TRBV19|TRBJ1-1|NA|NA
CASSIMVASAEAFF
TGTGCCAGTAGTATTATGGTGGCGAGCGCTGAAGCTTTCTTT
>TRBV18|TRBJ2-1|TRBD2|NA
CASSTTSGMGNEQFF
TGTGCCAGCTCTACGACTAGCGGGATGGGGAATGAGCAGTTCTTC
>TRBV28|TRBJ2-5|NA|NA
CASSFSVIQELTQYF
TGTGCCAGCAGTTTCTCGGTAATCCAAGAGCTAACCCAGTACTTC
>TRBV19|TRBJ1-6|NA|NA
CASGTGNSPLHF
TGTGCCAGTGGGACTGGTAATTCACCCCTCCACTTT
>TRBV2|TRBJ1-1|NA|NA
CAGGGSETEAFF
TGTGCCGGGGGGGGAAGTGAGACTGAAGCTTTCTTT
>TRBV11-3|TRBJ2-7|NA|NA
CASSETGTPYEQYF
TGTGCCAGCAGCGAGACCGGGACTCCCTACGAGCAGTACTTC
>TRBV7-9|TRBJ1-4|TRBD1|NA
CASSLVGTGGEIEEKLFF
TGTGCCAGCAGCTTAGTTGGGACAGGGGGCGAAATCGAGGAAAAACTGTTTTTT
>TRBV6-1|TRBJ1-6|TRBD1|NA
CASSARGQSSYNSPLHF
TGTGCCAGCAGTGCCAGGGGGCAGAGCTCCTATAATTCACCCCTCCACTTT
>TRBV20-1|TRBJ1-2|NA|NA
CSASDYGYTF
TGCAGTGCTAGCGACTATGGCTACACCTTC
>TRBV30|TRBJ1-1|TRBD1|NA
CASGQGNTEAFF
TGTGCCTCCGGACAGGGGAACACTGAAGCTTTCTTT
>TRBV18|TRBJ1-5|NA|once
CASSPRDSLDQPQHF
TGTGCCAGCTCACCACGCGACAGTCTCGATCAGCCCCAGCATTTT
>TRBV28|TRBJ2-3|NA|NA
CASRASATDTQYF
TGTGCCAGCCGGGCTAGCGCCACAGATACGCAGTATTTT
>TRBV27|TRBJ2-7|NA|NA
CASSRQGGEQYF
TGTGCCAGCAGCCGACAGGGAGGAGAGCAGTACTTC
>TRBV10-1|TRBJ1-1|NA|few
CASRQDGWTEAFF
TGCGCCAGCCGACAGGACGGATGGACTGAAGCTTTCTTT
>TRBV2|TRBJ2-1|NA|NA
CASTRTGFLRNEQFF
TGTGCCAGCACCCGAACAGGGTTCTTAAGGAATGAGCAGTTCTTC
>TRBV18|TRBJ2-1|NA|NA
CASSPFEVADLYNEQFF
TGTGCCAGCTCACCATTTGAGGTAGCGGACCTCTACAATGAGCAGTTCTTC
>TRBV28|TRBJ2-7|TRBD1|NA
CASRVGQGGTYEQYF
TGTGCCAGCAGGGTGGGACAGGGGGGTACCTACGAGCAGTACTTC
>TRBV28|TRBJ2-7|NA|NA
CASSSEVKYEQYF
TGTGCCAGCAGTTCGGAGGTGAAGTACGAGCAGTACTTC
>TRBV27|TRBJ1-1|NA|NA
CASALQGMNTEAFF
TGTGCCAGCGCCTTACAGGGTATGAACACTGAAGCTTTCTTT
>TRBV27|TRBJ1-4|TRBD1|once
CASSETGLGGIGKLFF
TGTGCCAGCAGTGAGACAGGGTTAGGTGGGATCGGAAAACTGTTTTTT
>TRBV15|TRBJ2-5|TRBD1|NA
CATSSGQGQETQYF
TGTGCCACCAGCAGTGGACAGGGTCAAGAGACCCAGTACTTC
>TRBV27|TRBJ2-3|NA|once
CASSSSTDSTDTQYF
TGTGCCAGCAGTTCGTCGACAGATAGCACAGATACGCAGTATTTT
>TRBV7-9|TRBJ1-5|NA|NA
CASSLAEGNQPQHF
TGTGCCAGCAGCTTAGCTGAGGGAAATCAGCCCCAGCATTTT
>TRBV2|TRBJ2-5|TRBD1|NA
CASSEHRGVQETQYF
TGTGCCAGCAGTGAGCACAGGGGCGTTCAAGAGACCCAGTACTTC
>TRBV6-1|TRBJ2-2|TRBD1|few
CASSGRQGAISTGELFF
TGTGCCAGCAGTGGCCGACAGGGGGCCATCAGCACCGGGGAGCTGTTTTTT